Below are 22 T cell receptor beta chains sequenced from a single sample in a study of blood T cells in healthy people across ages. Primers used in a second PCR of about 6 to 11 cycles were a sample-barcoded 5' primer and a J-beta primer mix. TCRdb fed the 5' RACE reads into MiXCR, producing one record per CDR3 protein. Of hundreds of thousands of distinct CDR3 sequences listed, 20% to 30% are singletons. The sample also formed part of further work on T cells of mothers and their children.

Sequencing was carried out using blood. The origin of the receptors is a boy aged 10-17 years in good health.

The table lists this clonotype with a few counts. This chain uses TRBV7-6 with TRBJ1-2; no definite D call. V was pared by 3 bases and J by 8 bases, with 10 bases between. CDR3 size: 12 residues. Germline values: CDR1 SGHVS, CDR2 FNYEAQ. CDR3 sequence (DNA): TGTGCCAGCAGCTTTCCGTCCAGGGGCTACACCTTC. Its translation is CASSFPSRGYTF. The full variable domain, its missing parts supplied by reference TRBV7-6 and TRBJ1-2, is GAGVSQSPRYKVTKRGQDVALRCDPISGHVSLYWYRQALGQGPEFLTYFNYEAQQDKSGLPNDRFSAERPEGSISTLTIQRTEQRDSAMYRCASSFPSRGYTFGSGTRLTVV.

This clonotype was detected a few times. The chain recombines TRBV4-2 with TRBJ2-1, with 7 nucleotides matching TRBD1. The CDR3 sequence is 15 residues long. The J segment lost 7 bases and the V segment lost 0 bases, leaving 6 bases of the junction unmatched. Germline V gene lookup returns CDR1 LGHNA and CDR2 YNFKEQ. CDR3 in amino acids: CASSQDNRGWNEQFF. CDR3 bases: TGTGCCAGCAGCCAAGACAACAGGGGTTGGAATGAGCAGTTCTTC.

The CDR3 region has the DNA TGTGCCAGCAGCCAAGATTTAGGGACAGGGAGCTATGGCTACACCTTC. Its protein product is CASSQDLGTGSYGYTF. The genes are TRBV4-2 and TRBJ1-2; 9 nucleotides align to TRBD1. The CDR3 spans 16 residues. CDR1 is LGHNA, CDR2 YNFKEQ, per germline. V shed 0 bases, J shed 4 bases, and the junction held 6 bases outside the gene matches.

J is TRBJ2-1 and V is TRBV29-1; no clear D gene. The germline gives CDR1 SQVTM, CDR2 ANQGSEA. This CDR3 comprises 13 residues. Trimming cost V 4 bases and J 8 bases, with 15 bases left between them. The CDR3 protein is CSVARALQYEQFF. The CDR3 nucleotides are TGCAGCGTTGCCCGAGCACTACAATATGAGCAGTTCTTC.

The chain has TRBV7-2 and TRBJ1-1, with D possibly TRBD1 on 5 matching bases. This CDR3 contains 14 residues. V was clipped by 4 bases and J by 2 bases, with 11 bases between them. CDR1 and CDR2 from the germline V gene are SGHTA and FQGNSA. CDR3 residues: CASSWGRINTEAFF. CDR3 bases: TGTGCCAGCAGCTGGGGACGGATCAACACTGAAGCTTTCTTT.

This chain uses TRBV20-1 with TRBJ2-3; TRBD2 aligns across 7 bases. The CDR3 totals 16 residues. With 3 bases clipped from V and 1 base from J, the junction kept 10 bases outside the gene matches. Germline loops: CDR1 DFQATT, CDR2 SNEGSKA (reference sequence). The CDR3 coding sequence is TGCAGTGCTAGTGAGGGGCTAGCGGTGGGCACAGATACGCAGTATTTT. Amino acids: CSASEGLAVGTDTQYF.

The sample holds a few counts of this clonotype. V usage is TRBV6-5 and J usage is TRBJ2-3; D unresolved. V was shortened by 2 bases and J by 6 bases, with 15 bases between the two germline ends. CDR1 is MNHEY, CDR2 SVGAGI, per germline. The CDR3 spans 15 residues. CDR3 sequence: CASSYPSGVADTQYF. The CDR3 DNA reads TGTGCCAGCAGTTACCCGAGTGGTGTCGCGGATACGCAGTATTTT.

The rearrangement uses TRBV5-1 and TRBJ1-2; D is uncertain. The V gene's germline CDR1 is SGHRS and CDR2 YFSETQ. The CDR3 has 16 residues. V was cut by 0 bases and J by 0 bases, with 12 bases left in between. For the CDR3, the DNA is TGCGCCAGCAGCTTGGCCTCGGGCGCAGCTAACTATGGCTACACCTTC. This translates into CASSLASGAANYGYTF.

The chain links TRBV25-1 to TRBJ2-2; D not certain. From germline, CDR1 is MGHDK and CDR2 SYGVNS. The CDR3 totals 14 residues. V was trimmed by 3 bases and J by 3 bases, leaving 8 bases between them. CDR3 coding DNA: TGTGCCAGCAGTGACTACCCAGACACCGGGGAGCTGTTTTTT. This sequence encodes CASSDYPDTGELFF. Complete variable domain (other parts from reference TRBV25-1 and TRBJ2-2): EADIYQTPRYLVIGTGKKITLECSQTMGHDKMYWYQQDPGMELHLIHYSYGVNSTEKGDLSSESTVSRIRTEHFPLTLESARPSHTSQYLCASSDYPDTGELFFGEGSRLTVL.

The V and J genes are TRBV6-2 or TRBV6-3 and TRBJ2-2, with D unclear. The germline V gene has CDR1 MNHEY and CDR2 SVGEGT. Trimming removed 3 bases from V and 6 bases from J, with 11 bases in between. The CDR3 is made up of 14 amino acids. The DNA for the CDR3 is TGTGCCAGCAGTTATAAGAGGCAGGCCGGGGAGCTGTTTTTT. Its translation: CASSYKRQAGELFF.

This sequence joins TRBV12-3 or TRBV12-4 and TRBJ1-2; TRBD1 is a possible D gene (5 bases). Trimming cost V 6 bases and J 6 bases, with 20 bases left between them. The CDR3 has 15 amino acids. CDR3 loop: CASSPPGGGSDGYTF. The CDR3 DNA is TGTGCCAGCAGCCCCCCCGGCGGGGGGTCGGATGGCTACACCTTC.

This clonotype turned up a few times. The V gene is TRBV13, the J gene TRBJ2-5; D unresolved. The germline V and J ends were trimmed by 5 bases and 2 bases, with 12 bases remaining between them. This CDR3 is 14 amino acids long. The germline V gene encodes CDR1 PRHDT and CDR2 FYEKMQ (reference sequence). CDR3 DNA: TGTGCCAGCAGCACCATGGGTCCACAAGAGACCCAGTACTTC. Translated: CASSTMGPQETQYF.

This clonotype was seen a handful of times. Relative to the germline gene, one junction end is altered; a read error may explain this. CDR3 sequence (DNA): TGTGCCAGCAGTAAAAGACAGGGCGCAACTAATGCAAAACTGTTTTTT. This translates into CASSKRQGATNAKLFF. The chain combines TRBV27 with TRBJ1-4, with 7 bases matching TRBD1. This CDR3 region has 16 residues. Germline loops: CDR1 MNHEY, CDR2 SMNVEV (reference sequence).

This clonotype was counted a few times. The chain uses TRBV7-2 and TRBJ2-5, with 7 bases identical to TRBD2. The CDR3 is 16 amino acids. J lost 2 bases, V lost 1 base, and 7 bases had no gene match. Germline CDR1 reads SGHTA; CDR2 reads FQGNSA. DNA of the CDR3: TGTGCCAGCAGCTTAGGGGCCCTAGCGGCTCAAGAGACCCAGTACTTC. Translated, it gives CASSLGALAAQETQYF.

DNA of the CDR3: TGCAGCGTCATGAAGGGGTCCCTCCGAGGCTACGAGCAGTACTTC. Amino acids: CSVMKGSLRGYEQYF. The rearrangement links TRBV29-1 to TRBJ2-5; D is possibly TRBD1 (5 bases). The J call may be in error: the DNA end matches TRBJ2-7 better. Germline V gives CDR1 SQVTM, CDR2 ANQGSEA. CDR3 size: 15 residues.

The chain has TRBV20-1 and TRBJ2-1, with D possibly matching TRBD2 (6 bases). CDR1 and CDR2 from the germline V gene are DFQATT and SNEGSKA (reference sequence). Trimming shortened V by 3 bases and J by 2 bases, and 17 bases separated the two germline ends. The CDR3 sequence is 16 residues long. CDR3 sequence: CSARSVLADPYNEQFF. As DNA, the CDR3 is TGCAGTGCTAGGTCGGTACTAGCCGACCCCTACAATGAGCAGTTCTTC.

The J gene is TRBJ2-4, the V gene TRBV20-1, with D tentatively TRBD2 (6 bases). The germline V gene encodes CDR1 DFQATT and CDR2 SNEGSKA (reference sequence). The length of the CDR3 is 13 residues. The germline V and J ends were trimmed by 3 bases and 8 bases, with 14 bases remaining between them. CDR3 sequence (DNA): TGCAGTGCTAGTACTAGCACGAACTACATTCAGTACTTC. Its translation is CSASTSTNYIQYF.

V and J are TRBV6-2 or TRBV6-3 and TRBJ2-5; D is unresolved. Germline CDR1 MNHEY, CDR2 SVGEGT. This CDR3 contains 18 residues. The germline V and J ends were trimmed by 7 bases and 2 bases, with 26 bases remaining between them. The CDR3 bases are TGTGCCAGCACCCCAGTTCAGGACGGGTATCTTATACAAGAGACCCAGTACTTC. As protein: CASTPVQDGYLIQETQYF.

This clonotype has only one observation. The rearrangement uses TRBV11-3 and TRBJ2-7; TRBD1 might be the D (7 bases). The CDR3 is 14 residues long. Germline V gene data show CDR1 as SGHNT and CDR2 as YENEEA. V was shortened by 4 bases and J by 3 bases, with 13 bases between the two germline ends. DNA for the CDR3: TGTGCCAGCAGCTCGCCAGGGGGGAACTACGAGCAGTACTTC. Translated: CASSSPGGNYEQYF.

This chain links TRBV6-1 with TRBJ1-6; possible D gene TRBD1, 6 bases. Germline V gene lookup returns CDR1 MNHNS and CDR2 SASEGT. The CDR3 is made up of 13 amino acids. V was clipped by 4 bases and J by 10 bases, with 11 bases between them. CDR3 sequence (DNA): TGTGCCAGCAGTGCCGGACAGCACTCACCCCTCCACTTT. This translates into CASSAGQHSPLHF.

V usage is TRBV7-2 and J usage is TRBJ1-5, with D unclear. This CDR3 contains 17 residues. V lost 1 base to trimming and J lost 2 bases, with 15 bases between them. Germline CDR1 reads SGHTA; CDR2 reads FQGNSA. The CDR3 protein is CASSLVLVGLGNQPQHF. In DNA form, the CDR3 reads TGTGCCAGCAGCTTAGTCCTTGTAGGATTGGGCAATCAGCCCCAGCATTTT.

Note on this clonotype: The junction departs from the called germline gene at one end, perhaps through a read error. The V gene is TRBV12-3 or TRBV12-4, the J gene TRBJ2-3; 10 nucleotides line up with TRBD2. The CDR3 has 14 amino acids. As DNA, the CDR3 is TGTGCCAGCAGTCAAGCGGGGGGGCCAGATGCGCAGTATTTT. It encodes CASSQAGGPDAQYF.